The 15 T cell receptor beta chains presented below share a single source sample, sequenced in a study of T cells in Graves' hyperthyroidism and ophthalmopathy. RNA transcripts gave rise to amplified TCR beta CDR3 regions. HTBI primers drove first-round RT-PCR of the TCR CDR3. TCRdb used MiXCR to reprocess the multiplex PCR reads, holding one entry per CDR3 protein. The sample carries 550,000 to 650,000 distinct CDR3 sequences, roughly 14% recorded once. Sequencing was done on a sample of blood. The receptors come from a woman aged 30 to 39 with Graves' hyperthyroidism that later progressed to Graves' ophthalmopathy.

This clonotype was detected many times. The gene calls are TRBV11-2 and TRBJ2-7; 11 nucleotides match TRBD2. This CDR3 has 17 amino acids. Trimming removed 4 bases from V and 2 bases from J; junction bases left unmatched: 10. The germline CDR1 and CDR2 sequences are SGHAT and FQNNGV. The CDR3 loop reads CASSSTWTSGLTYEQYF. CDR3 nucleotide sequence: TGTGCCAGCAGCTCCACCTGGACTAGCGGGTTAACCTACGAGCAGTACTTC.

The chain is built from TRBV7-3 and TRBJ2-5; 12 bases match TRBD2. J lost 5 bases, V lost 5 bases, and 18 bases had no gene match. The CDR3 totals 19 residues. CDR1 is SGHTA, CDR2 FQGTGA, per germline. CDR3 in DNA: TGTGCCAGCAGCCCAGGACTAGCGGGAACCCGGACCTTTCACGAGACCCAGTACTTC. Its protein product is CASSPGLAGTRTFHETQYF.

The gene calls are TRBV25-1 and TRBJ2-7, with D perhaps TRBD1 (5 bases). V was shortened by 3 bases and J by 3 bases, with 15 bases between the two germline ends. Germline V gives CDR1 MGHDK, CDR2 SYGVNS. This CDR3 region has 15 residues. CDR3 sequence reads: CASSDDGRVHYEQYF. In nucleotides, the CDR3 is TGTGCCAGCAGTGATGACGGCAGGGTTCACTACGAGCAGTACTTC.

The table lists this clonotype with many counts. This sequence joins TRBV18 and TRBJ2-3; D perhaps matches TRBD1 (6 bases). The V gene lost 2 bases and the J gene lost 2 bases, with 11 bases spanning the gap. The length of the CDR3 is 15 residues. CDR1 and CDR2 from the germline V gene are KGHSH and LQKENI. CDR3 protein: CASSPSAGVTDTQYF. Here the CDR3 DNA reads TGTGCCAGCTCACCATCGGCAGGGGTCACAGATACGCAGTATTTT.

In its sample, this clonotype was seen many times. Germline is not matched at one junction end, which may reflect a read error. CDR3 in DNA: TGTGCCAGCAGCTCGGACGGGAACTATGGCTACACCTTC. Translation: CASSSDGNYGYTF. V gene TRBV5-1 combines with J gene TRBJ1-2; D unresolved. CDR3 length: 13 amino acids. Germline loops: CDR1 SGHRS, CDR2 YFSETQ. Complete variable domain (other parts from reference TRBV5-1 and TRBJ1-2): KAGVTQTPRYLIKTRGQQVTLSCSPISGHRSVSWYQQTPGQGLQFLFEYFSETQRNKGNFPGRFSGRQFSNSRSEMNVSTLELGDSALYLCASSSDGNYGYTFGSGTRLTVV.

The CDR3 spells CASSLGHSVGELFF. The CDR3 coding sequence is TGTGCCAGCAGCTTAGGACATAGCGTCGGGGAGCTGTTTTTT. The chain couples TRBV7-9 to TRBJ2-2; possibly TRBD2 for D (5 bases). CDR1 and CDR2 (germline): SEHNR, FQNEAQ (reference sequence). The germline V and J ends were trimmed by 1 base and 7 bases, with 10 bases remaining between them. CDR3 length: 14 amino acids.

Only a few counts were recorded for this clonotype. V usage is TRBV7-9 and J usage is TRBJ2-1, with 8 nucleotides matching TRBD2. With V trimmed by 4 bases and J by 7 bases, 12 bases remained unmatched. The CDR3 consists of 16 residues. Germline loops: CDR1 SEHNR, CDR2 FQNEAQ (reference sequence). CDR3 nucleotide sequence: TGTGCCAGCAGCTCACCGCTAGCGGGCCAAGGGAATGAGCAGTTCTTC. Protein sequence: CASSSPLAGQGNEQFF.

Ten or more counts support this clonotype. The CDR3 spells CASSYRGQGADEQYF. CDR3 DNA sequence: TGTGCCAGCAGCTATCGGGGACAGGGGGCTGACGAGCAGTACTTC. The genes are TRBV6-5 and TRBJ2-7, with TRBD1 matching over 12 bases. Germline V gives CDR1 MNHEY, CDR2 SVGAGI. With 6 bases clipped from V and 5 bases from J, the junction kept 8 bases outside the gene matches. The CDR3 length is 15 residues.

This clonotype was counted ten times or more. The chain employs TRBV6-1 and TRBJ1-5; no reliable D call. The CDR3 sequence is 15 residues long. In germline, CDR1 is MNHNS, CDR2 SASEGT. Trimming pared 3 bases from V and 1 base from J, leaving 10 bases between. The CDR3 DNA reads TGTGCCAGCAGTGAGGCCCGAGGGAGCAATCAGCCCCAGCATTTT. As protein: CASSEARGSNQPQHF.

The chain has TRBV18 and TRBJ2-2, with unresolved D. There are 15 residues in the CDR3. Germline lookup yields CDR1 KGHSH and CDR2 LQKENI. V lost 8 bases and J lost 4, with 17 bases in between. This chain's CDR3 is CASPEDLSGTGELFF. The CDR3 DNA reads TGTGCCAGCCCAGAAGACTTATCGGGCACCGGGGAGCTGTTTTTT.

This clonotype has at least ten counts. The chain carries TRBV28 and TRBJ2-1; tentative D call: TRBD2 (5 bases). Trimming removed 2 bases at V and 5 bases at J, with 13 bases between. The CDR3 length is 15 residues. CDR1 MDHEN and CDR2 SYDVKM come from the germline V gene. CDR3 sequence (DNA): TGTGCCAGCAGTTTAATAAGAGGGTTCAACAATGAGCAGTTCTTC. Protein sequence: CASSLIRGFNNEQFF.

This clonotype was counted ten times or more. The chain couples TRBV5-1 to TRBJ1-2; D remains unclear. CDR3 length equals 15 residues. Germline CDR1 and CDR2: SGHRS and YFSETQ. Between the trimmed V and J ends, which lost 4 bases and 2 bases, there was a span of 15 bases. CDR3 loop: CASSPIGEMNYGYTF. The DNA for the CDR3 is TGCGCCAGCAGCCCCATTGGGGAAATGAACTATGGCTACACCTTC.

This clonotype was detected only once. The chain links TRBV28 to TRBJ1-6; D is unclear. Germline values: CDR1 MDHEN, CDR2 SYDVKM. The length of the CDR3 is 15 residues. With 5 bases removed from V and 5 bases from J, the gap between germline ends came to 13 bases. CDR3 sequence reads: CASSTRVGDNSPLHF. CDR3 bases: TGTGCCAGCAGTACCCGGGTAGGCGATAATTCACCCCTCCACTTT.

This clonotype appeared a few times. This chain uses TRBV4-1 with TRBJ2-5; D gene unclear. This CDR3 spans 14 amino acids. Germline CDR1 is MGHRA and CDR2 is YSYEKL. V lost 1 base to trimming and J lost 3 bases, with 9 bases between them. This CDR3 reads CASSQVYSKETQYF. Here the CDR3 DNA reads TGCGCCAGCAGCCAAGTGTACAGCAAAGAGACCCAGTACTTC.

This clonotype appeared many times. This chain uses TRBV27 with TRBJ1-6; unclear D gene. The CDR3 is 16 residues long. The V and J ends lost 5 bases and 0 bases respectively, with 11 bases between them. Per the germline V gene, CDR1 is MNHEY and CDR2 is SMNVEV (reference sequence). In DNA, the CDR3 is TGTGCCAGCAGTCGAATTGGGAGCTCCTATAATTCACCCCTCCACTTT. Amino acid sequence: CASSRIGSSYNSPLHF.